This section outlines one T cell receptor (beta chain) sequence together with its context. The clone's antigen remains unknown. Qualities for individual bases were not recorded, and no much larger clone is one base off. V is shortened by 1 base, J by 3 bases, and the region joining them spans 17 bases. CDR1 and CDR2, looked up from the germline V gene, are KGHSH and LQKENI. The CDR3 contains 17 residues, cysteine and phenylalanine counted. Only the CDR3 DNA is retained, 51 bases long and in frame from the first base. This record belongs to a study of T cell responses to AZD1222 COVID-19 vaccine (dated by TCRdb to the early 2020s). With regard to the full study: Because spike-specific TCR depth and breadth did not differ between the two schedules, AZD1222 recipients who got a second dose at roughly 4 weeks were pooled with those who got a second dose at roughly 12 weeks. Trial participants were enrolled into age subgroups of 18-55, 56-69 and 70-plus years, which contained 148, 28 and 57 TCR-sequenced participants, respectively. A total of just over 230 trial participants underwent TCR sequencing, of whom 207 had received two doses of AZD1222 and approximately 25 had received two doses of the MenACWY control vaccine.

Per the publication, the time point label means: baseline before first vaccination. Samples from vaccinated people were obtained from the UK trials COV001 and COV002, which included a single-blind randomized controlled phase 2/3 trial of AZD1222 (ChAdOx1 nCoV-19) in healthy adults. For TCRbeta chain sequencing, PBMC samples from trial participants were taken at day 0 and at day 28 after the second dose. The CDR3 regions of human TCRbeta chains were analyzed by immunosequencing. In the original analysis: TCRs in the repertoires were compared against a reference library of SARS-CoV-2-specific TCRs that had been generated with the MIRA antigen-specificity platform. Breadth meant the fraction of unique TCRs that were SARS-CoV-2-associated, whereas depth meant the fraction of total T cells that were SARS-CoV-2-associated. Using the MIRA data, each spike-specific TCR was mapped to the spike region that the TCR reacts to and placed in a CD4 or CD8 class. Log10-transformed breadth and depth values were compared by one-way ANOVA with Sidak's multiple comparisons tests. In its TCRdb copy, this immuneACCESS table keeps in-frame sequences only and misses some clones. Where compared with another copy, unresolved V genes explain less than half of these, and the others have no known cause. From that table come the V and J calls and clone size; the DNA was used to work out D and trimming. The sample table contains 100,000 to 150,000 clones; only one count was recorded for 85% to 90% of them. Of the sample, under 3.5% is held by the ten largest clones.

Overall study results and their limits: Participants were mostly white British, with more females than males. The authors suggested clonal diversity may have been underestimated. Spike-specific TCR breadth and depth rose significantly after two AZD1222 doses compared with day 0 and with MenACWY recipients. Reportedly, almost half of the unique spike-specific TCRs recognized epitopes lying outside the regions that are mutated in the B.1.351 and B.1.1.7 variants. In the small 56-69-year group, the increase in depth fell short of significance, most likely because of low power. CD4 TCRs associated with the vaccine covered the entire spike protein, and the dominant responses were in regions 160-218 and 743-854. Because no day 14 peak-response samples were available, the repertoires could be characterized only after the peak T cell response. Conclusions about previously exposed vaccinees are limited because only a handful of AZD1222 recipients were SARS-CoV-2 seropositive at baseline.

The specimen comprised peripheral blood, sampled on day 0 of AZD1222 vaccination. The rearranged segments are TRBV18 and TRBJ2-3, with TRBD1 perhaps the D gene, on 6 matching bases. The sequence came from an adult in good health. The nucleotide sequence is TGTGCCAGCTCACCACGCCCGGACAGTTTAACAACAGATACGCAGTATTTT. This translates into CASSPRPDSLTTDTQYF.